This T cell receptor (beta chain) stems from a study of blood T cell repertoires in COVID-19. On the study more broadly: Sites in the United States, Italy and Spain provided acute and convalescent COVID-19 samples. PBMCs, B-cell-depleted T cells, or T cells provided the cDNA or gDNA that made up the material.

Per the study methods: Researchers report that nucleated cell counts were estimated from reference gene primer amplification. Repertoires were generated with immunoSEQ multiplex PCR, while TCRdb's copy carries only in-frame clones and drops some. V and J calls and clone size follow that table, whereas D and trimming were derived from the DNA. The sample includes about 180,000 clones, more than 75% of them seen just once. Germline CDR1 and CDR2: SGHRS and YFSETQ. Trimming removed 3 bases from V and 0 bases from J; junction bases left unmatched: 7. The CDR3 is made up of 18 amino acids. Seattle's enrolled individuals joined amid active infection and were then monitored longitudinally.

Sequencing used peripheral blood. The TCR comes from a woman aged 70-85 years with COVID-19, enrolled during active disease. V is TRBV5-1 and J is TRBJ2-2; 11 nucleotides align to TRBD2. The CDR3 nucleotides are TGCGCCAGCAGCTCCTATCCACTAGCGGGGGCGAACACCGGGGAGCTGTTTTTT. Translation: CASSSYPLAGANTGELFF.